These 16 T cell receptor beta chains were all obtained from the same sample, sequenced in a study of cytotoxic CD8 clonotypes in ibrutinib-treated CLL. Libraries were prepared by immunoSEQ multiplex PCR; TCRdb keeps only in-frame clonotypes and omits some of them. Seen here are 150,000 or so clones, over 75% observed once, and the top ten hold roughly 3%. This specimen was PBMCs, taken at disease progression, from a patient treated with ibrutinib. Every receptor here comes from a human donor with chronic lymphocytic leukemia.

This chain uses TRBV4-1 with TRBJ2-1; 9 bases line up with TRBD2. CDR1 MGHRA and CDR2 YSYEKL come from the germline V gene. After removal of 4 bases from V and 7 bases from J, the junction contained 23 bases not matched to a gene. The CDR3 has 20 amino acids. CDR3 in amino acids: CASSPYGLQGNSGSRNEQFF. The CDR3 DNA is TGCGCCAGCAGCCCCTACGGGCTACAGGGGAATAGCGGGAGCAGGAATGAGCAGTTCTTC.

This chain links TRBV29-1 with TRBJ1-2; possibly TRBD1 for D (5 bases). V was trimmed by 6 bases and J by 3 bases, leaving 17 bases between them. The V gene's germline CDR1 is SQVTM and CDR2 ANQGSEA. There are 14 residues in the CDR3. The CDR3 DNA is TGCAGCGTCGAGGGACGGCAAAGTGACTATGGCTACACCTTC. This gives the protein CSVEGRQSDYGYTF.

This chain connects TRBV6-5 to TRBJ1-2; D is perhaps TRBD1 (5 bases). Germline V gene sequence: CDR1 MNHEY, CDR2 SVGAGI. The CDR3 has 13 residues. V lost 6 bases to trimming and J lost 3 bases, with 11 bases between them. This CDR3 reads CASSHRDDYGYTF. The CDR3 nucleotides are TGTGCCAGCAGCCACCGGGACGACTATGGCTACACCTTC.

CDR3 sequence: CASSASVGREGYNEQFF. The DNA for the CDR3 is TGTGCCAGCAGCGCCTCGGTCGGGCGGGAGGGCTACAATGAGCAGTTCTTC. The chain is built from TRBV9 and TRBJ2-1; 9 bases align to TRBD2. V lost 3 bases and J lost 3; bases outside the gene matches: 10. CDR3 length: 17 amino acids. Looked up from germline, CDR1 is SGDLS and CDR2 is YYNGEE. Together with reference TRBV9 and TRBJ2-1, the CDR3 gives the full variable domain: DSGVTQTPKHLITATGQRVTLRCSPRSGDLSVYWYQQSLDQGLQFLIQYYNGEERAKGNILERFSAQQFPDLHSELNLSSLELGDSALYFCASSASVGREGYNEQFFGPGTRLTVL.

The chain couples TRBV7-2 to TRBJ1-2, with a tentative D call TRBD1 (5 bases). Germline CDR1 reads SGHTA; CDR2 reads FQGNSA. The V end was cut by 5 bases, the J end by 7 bases, with 20 bases between. CDR3 length: 15 amino acids. CDR3 loop: CASSATTGTVRGYTF. The DNA for the CDR3 is TGTGCCAGCAGCGCGACCACCGGGACCGTGCGTGGCTACACCTTC. Using reference TRBV7-2 and TRBJ1-2 for the parts outside the CDR3, the full variable domain is GAGVSQSPSNKVTEKGKDVELRCDPISGHTALYWYRQSLGQGLEFLIYFQGNSAPDKSGLPSDRFSAERTGGSVSTLTIQRTQQEDSAVYLCASSATTGTVRGYTFGSGTRLTVV.

J is TRBJ1-2 and V is TRBV10-3; TRBD1 might be the D (5 bases). Germline values: CDR1 ENHRY, CDR2 SYGVKD. The CDR3 has 11 residues. CDR3 nucleotides: TGTGCGGGGGGAGAAGGAAGCCAAGACACCTTC. This translates into CAGGEGSQDTF.

This chain links TRBV28 with TRBJ2-2; 11 positions agree with TRBD2. The CDR3 covers 15 residues. From germline, CDR1 is MDHEN and CDR2 SYDVKM. Trimming cost V 3 bases and J 4 bases; bases outside gene matches: 1. The DNA of the CDR3 is TGTGCCAGCAGTTTGGGACTAGCGGCCACCGGGGAGCTGTTTTTT. Protein: CASSLGLAATGELFF.

The chain carries TRBV4-3 and TRBJ2-7; D not resolved. CDR1 is LGHNA, CDR2 YSLEER, per germline. The CDR3 loop spans 13 amino acids. With 3 bases removed from V and 4 bases from J, the gap between germline ends came to 10 bases. CDR3 in amino acids: CASSHNPEYEQYF. The CDR3, as DNA: TGCGCCAGCAGCCACAATCCAGAGTACGAGCAGTACTTC.

This chain connects TRBV5-1 to TRBJ1-5; perhaps TRBD1 as D (6 bases). Germline assignment: CDR1 SGHRS and CDR2 YFSETQ. This CDR3 spans 15 amino acids. The V and J ends lost 2 bases and 2 bases respectively, with 11 bases between them. The CDR3 is CASSLGGQGNQPQHF. DNA for the CDR3: TGCGCCAGCAGCTTAGGGGGGCAGGGCAATCAGCCCCAGCATTTT.

The rearrangement links TRBV9 to TRBJ1-4, with 7 bases aligning to TRBD1. J lost 3 bases, V lost 4 bases, and 6 bases had no gene match. Germline CDR1 and CDR2: SGDLS and YYNGEE. CDR3 length: 15 amino acids. DNA for the CDR3: TGTGCCAGCAGCCTAAGACAGGGTTCTAATGAAAAACTGTTTTTT. Encoded protein: CASSLRQGSNEKLFF.

V gene TRBV6-6 combines with J gene TRBJ1-3, with D perhaps matching TRBD1 (6 bases). With 6 bases removed from V and 0 bases from J, the gap between germline ends came to 15 bases. The germline V gene has CDR1 MNHNY and CDR2 SVGAGI (reference sequence). CDR3 length equals 16 residues. The CDR3, as DNA: TGTGCCAGCAGCGGAAACAGGGACTACTCTGGAAACACCATATATTTT. Protein: CASSGNRDYSGNTIYF.

This chain links TRBV4-3 with TRBJ1-2; D perhaps matches TRBD1 (5 bases). The CDR3 is made up of 13 amino acids. CDR1 and CDR2 (germline): LGHNA, YSLEER. Trimming shortened V by 3 bases and J by 0 bases, and 5 bases separated the two germline ends. Here the CDR3 reads CASSQGANYGYTF. The CDR3, as DNA: TGCGCCAGCAGCCAGGGGGCTAACTATGGCTACACCTTC.

The chain joins TRBV7-9 to TRBJ2-7; 12 nucleotides match TRBD2. J lost 2 bases, V lost 4 bases, and 3 bases had no gene match. CDR1 is SEHNR and CDR2 is FQNEAQ in the germline V gene (reference sequence). The CDR3 length is 15 residues. The CDR3 DNA sequence: TGTGCCAGCAGCTACGGACTAGCGGGAACCTACGAGCAGTACTTC. This sequence encodes CASSYGLAGTYEQYF.

This chain connects TRBV5-1 to TRBJ2-3; TRBD2 agrees at 9 bases. J lost 0 bases, V lost 0 bases, and 5 bases had no gene match. CDR3 size: 17 residues. CDR1 SGHRS and CDR2 YFSETQ come from the germline V gene. This chain's CDR3 is CASSLVSGSDSTDTQYF. As DNA, the CDR3 is TGCGCCAGCAGCTTGGTTAGCGGGAGTGATAGCACAGATACGCAGTATTTT.

The chain links TRBV7-9 to TRBJ2-7; D possibly corresponds to TRBD2 (6 bases). V was cut by 1 base and J by 2 bases, with 6 bases left in between. Germline-derived CDR1 and CDR2 are SEHNR and FQNEAQ (reference sequence). CDR3 length equals 13 residues. The CDR3: CASSLGLAYEQYF. DNA of the CDR3: TGTGCCAGCAGCTTAGGACTAGCCTACGAGCAGTACTTC.

The V call is TRBV9, the J call TRBJ2-7, with 10 bases aligning to TRBD2. Germline assignment: CDR1 SGDLS and CDR2 YYNGEE. The junction had 4 bases not matched to a gene; V was cut back by 0 bases and J by 7 bases. CDR3 size: 14 residues. CDR3 DNA sequence: TGTGCCAGCAGCGTAGCCCTAGCGGGAGTTGAGCAGTACTTC. The encoded protein is CASSVALAGVEQYF.